A single sample is the source of the 11 T cell receptor beta chains below, sequenced in a study of T cells in localized non-small cell lung cancer. The repertoire was sequenced with immunoSEQ multiplex PCR; TCRdb's copy has only in-frame clones and lacks some. The table lists 130,000 or so clones, 70% to 90% of them singletons. Sequencing was performed on peripheral blood, taken before any cancer treatment. The source is a female donor aged 60 or older with stage I lung adenocarcinoma.

The chain links TRBV6-1 to TRBJ1-2, with D tentatively TRBD1 (5 bases). The V and J ends lost 5 bases and 4 bases respectively, with 8 bases between them. The CDR3 covers 12 residues. Germline V gene data show CDR1 as MNHNS and CDR2 as SASEGT. The CDR3 loop is CASSNQGYGYTF. CDR3 DNA: TGTGCCAGCAGTAACCAGGGCTATGGCTACACCTTC.

This CDR3 is CASTLTGKETQYF. The CDR3, as DNA: TGTGCCAGCACCCTGACAGGGAAAGAGACCCAGTACTTC. The gene calls are TRBV7-9 and TRBJ2-5; 7 positions agree with TRBD1. The V gene's germline CDR1 is SEHNR and CDR2 FQNEAQ (reference sequence). V trimming: 7 bases; J trimming: 3 bases; junction bases outside the gene matches: 5. CDR3 length: 13 residues.

In DNA form, the CDR3 reads TGTGCCAGCAGCCTCGCAGGAGACATAAATGAAAAACTGTTTTTT. It yields the protein CASSLAGDINEKLFF. This chain joins TRBV9 and TRBJ1-4; D uncertain. The V and J ends lost 4 bases and 5 bases respectively, with 15 bases between them. CDR3 length: 15 amino acids. In germline, CDR1 is SGDLS, CDR2 YYNGEE.

The rearrangement uses TRBV10-3 and TRBJ2-1; tentatively, D is TRBD2 (5 bases). The ends were cut back, 6 bases at V and 7 bases at J, with 10 bases in the middle. The CDR3 runs 12 residues. Germline V lookup: CDR1 ENHRY, CDR2 SYGVKD. The CDR3 sequence: CAIRPGDNEQFF. The CDR3 DNA sequence: TGTGCCATCAGACCCGGGGATAATGAGCAGTTCTTC.

The chain is built from TRBV29-1 and TRBJ2-7; D not certain. Between the trimmed V and J ends, which lost 0 bases and 4 bases, there was a span of 7 bases. The CDR3 is 12 amino acids. Germline V gene lookup returns CDR1 SQVTM and CDR2 ANQGSEA. In nucleotides, the CDR3 is TGCAGCGTTGAAGATAAAGGGTACGAGCAGTACTTC. It translates to CSVEDKGYEQYF.

Only one count was recorded for this clone. The rearrangement uses TRBV18 and TRBJ2-3, with D uncertain. CDR3 length: 13 amino acids. Per the germline V gene, CDR1 is KGHSH and CDR2 is LQKENI. The ends were cut back, 3 bases at V and 5 bases at J, with 9 bases in the middle. The CDR3 DNA reads TGTGCCAGCTCACCCACCAGACGAGATACGCAGTATTTT. Amino acids: CASSPTRRDTQYF.

CDR3 sequence (DNA): TGTGCCTGGAGTGTACAAGGTGGGCCCTCCTACGAGCAGTACTTC. Translated, it gives CAWSVQGGPSYEQYF. The chain carries TRBV30 and TRBJ2-7; unclear D gene. This CDR3 has 15 amino acids. V was cut by 0 bases and J by 0 bases, with 12 bases left in between. Germline CDR1 reads GTSNPN; CDR2 reads SVGIG (reference sequence).

The gene calls are TRBV5-4 and TRBJ2-3, with D hard to call. V was shortened by 1 base and J by 0 bases, with 9 bases between the two germline ends. Germline loops: CDR1 SGHNT, CDR2 YYREEE (reference sequence). The CDR3 contains 15 residues. In DNA form, the CDR3 reads TGTGCCAGCAGCTTGTTTGGCAGTAGCACAGATACGCAGTATTTT. Translation: CASSLFGSSTDTQYF.

This rearrangement joins TRBV9 to TRBJ2-2; D tentatively reads TRBD1 or TRBD2 (6 bases each). Germline CDR1 and CDR2: SGDLS and YYNGEE. This CDR3 has 16 amino acids. V was trimmed by 0 bases and J by 9 bases, leaving 18 bases between them. CDR3 protein: CASSVDGGALKWELFF. As DNA, the CDR3 is TGTGCCAGCAGCGTAGACGGGGGCGCATTAAAGTGGGAGCTGTTTTTT. The whole variable domain, remainder taken from reference TRBV9 and TRBJ2-2, is DSGVTQTPKHLITATGQRVTLRCSPRSGDLSVYWYQQSLDQGLQFLIQYYNGEERAKGNILERFSAQQFPDLHSELNLSSLELGDSALYFCASSVDGGALKWELFFGEGSRLTVL.

The chain is built from TRBV5-1 and TRBJ2-5; tentative D call: TRBD2 (5 bases). This CDR3 has 13 residues. Trimming stripped 3 bases from V and 5 bases from J, with 11 bases between. Germline V gene data show CDR1 as SGHRS and CDR2 as YFSETQ. CDR3 amino acids: CASSSGLGETQYF. CDR3 bases: TGCGCCAGCAGCTCGGGGTTGGGGGAGACCCAGTACTTC.

CDR3: CASSIGGGIADTQYF. The CDR3 DNA follows: TGTGCCAGTAGTATCGGGGGAGGAATTGCAGATACGCAGTATTTT. The rearrangement uses TRBV19 and TRBJ2-3; D may be TRBD2 (6 bases). Looked up from germline, CDR1 is LNHDA and CDR2 is SQIVND (reference sequence). V shed 3 bases and J shed 4 bases, with 14 bases lying between them. The CDR3 extends over 15 amino acids.